This T cell receptor (beta chain) originates from a study of cytomegalovirus exposure and HLA in healthy donors (dated by TCRdb to about 2017). Study-wide context: According to a later analysis, the roughly 130 validation repertoires were produced on the same platform as the 700 or so repertoires of the first cohort. The study was designed to test whether signatures of past pathogen exposure could be identified by cataloging public T cell receptors. A separate validation cohort of over 95 different subjects was used in addition to the 666-subject first cohort. High-throughput TCR immunosequencing, statistical association of individual TCRs with disease status, and machine learning were combined to predict cytomegalovirus infection status.

A word on this clone: Its antigen specificity is not known. Base-call qualities are not available, and no considerably larger clone is one nucleotide away.

The V and J ends are trimmed by 2 bases and 2 bases, leaving 17 bases between them. The CDR3 goes from the cysteine to the phenylalanine over 17 residues. The retained sequence is limited to the CDR3, 51 bases, with the frame set at the first base. General findings and caveats noted by the study authors: The study gave a list of about 150 TCR beta chains associated with cytomegalovirus. A few of the identified cytomegalovirus-associated TCR beta chains were confirmed in vitro to be specific for cytomegalovirus antigens. In both the original and validation cohorts, the classifier was reported to diagnose cytomegalovirus status with high specificity and sensitivity. While some public TCRs were present in many individuals, most TCR sequences turned up only very rarely across donors. A later analysis found that TCRs clustered in the first cohort also tended to co-occur in the 120 or so validation repertoires, with 94% of cluster scores above 0. A later analysis had no HLA typing for the validation cohort, so co-occurrence there was scored across all 110 or so repertoires. According to the authors, the approach could potentially be generalized to other disease states and immunological phenotypes.

Library preparation was by the immunoSEQ multiplex PCR assay. Per the original workflow: A statistical classification framework was developed to diagnose cytomegalovirus status using the catalog of TCR beta chain sequences. Drawn from immuneACCESS, this table holds only the in-frame rearrangements with V and J called that TCRdb kept. Clones are partly lost; checked studies trace under half to an unresolved V gene and leave the rest unexplained. V and J calls and clone size come straight from that table; D and trimming were deduced from the DNA. This sample gives 110,000 or so clones in total; 70% to 90% of them show up just once. Around 4.5% of the sample is taken by the ten largest. Separate from the roughly 700-subject first cohort, the validation cohort of 90 to 150 subjects was the group to which the donors belonged.

Sequencing was performed on PBMCs. The TCR comes from a man between 18 and 35 years old in good health and CMV-seropositive. The rearranged chain carries TRBV23-1 and TRBJ2-3; TRBD1 might be the D gene, on 5 matching bases. TRBV23-1 is designated an ORF whose function remains uncertain. The sequenced DNA is TGCGCCAGCAGTCAAGCCGGCCAGGGTAAAGCCACAGATACGCAGTATTTT. This encodes CASSQAGQGKATDTQYF.